These 23 T cell receptor beta chains were sequenced from one sample in a study of T cell clusters in autoimmune cytopenias. One tube held mixed TRB-A and TRB-B primer pools for touch-down PCR. For each CDR3 protein, TCRdb gives one entry from its re-call of the multiplex PCR reads, without DNA. There are fewer than 10,000 distinct CDR3 sequences in the sample, with approximately 30% held by the top ten. TRB amplification used 250 ng of peripheral blood genomic DNA. The sequencing sample was made of peripheral blood. Every receptor here comes from a human donor with an autoimmune cytopenia or autoimmune hepatitis (not recorded which).

Frequency places this clonotype as medium-sized. This chain connects TRBV15 to TRBJ2-3; the D call from TCRdb, TRBD2, cannot be confirmed without DNA. This CDR3 comprises 14 residues. Germline V gene lookup returns CDR1 LNHNV and CDR2 YYDKDF (reference sequence). CDR3 loop: CATSRLTRDDTQYF. Complete variable domain (other parts from reference TRBV15 and TRBJ2-3): DAMVIQNPRYQVTQFGKPVTLSCSQTLNHNVMYWYQQKSSQAPKLLFHYYDKDFNNEADTPDNFQSRRPNTSFCFLDIRSPGLGDTAMYLCATSRLTRDDTQYFGPGTRLTVL.

The rearrangement joins TRBV10-3 to TRBJ1-1. This CDR3 is 17 amino acids long. Germline CDR1 ENHRY, CDR2 SYGVKD. The CDR3 region is CAISGRPDGNMNTEAFF.

V gene TRBV19 combines with J gene TRBJ2-2; absent DNA, TCRdb's TRBD1 call cannot be checked. CDR1 is LNHDA, CDR2 SQIVND, per germline (reference sequence). The CDR3 spans 15 residues. CDR3 sequence: CASRQGRWNTGELFF.

This chain uses TRBV6-4 with TRBJ2-4. The germline CDR1 and CDR2 sequences are MRHNA and SNTAGT. The CDR3 loop spans 14 amino acids. The CDR3 loop is CASSDSTEPNIQYF.

V usage is TRBV6-2 or TRBV6-3 and J usage is TRBJ1-1. Germline loops: CDR1 MNHEY, CDR2 SVGEGT. The length of the CDR3 is 17 residues. CDR3 sequence: CASSYSRDGAHNTEAFF.

This clonotype is identified as medium-sized from frequency. The chain employs TRBV6-1 and TRBJ2-7; the D call from TCRdb, TRBD1, cannot be confirmed without DNA. The CDR3 is 15 residues long. Germline V lookup: CDR1 MNHNS, CDR2 SASEGT. The CDR3 region is CASSVAGAGRYEQYF.

This clonotype shows up as medium-sized by frequency. The rearrangement uses TRBV19 and TRBJ2-2; TCRdb returns TRBD1, unconfirmable since there is no DNA. The CDR3 totals 15 residues. CDR1 and CDR2 (germline): LNHDA, SQIVND (reference sequence). The CDR3 sequence is CASSTTGWETGELFF.

The chain joins TRBV5-5 to TRBJ2-1; the D gene TCRdb calls, TRBD2, cannot be checked with no DNA. The germline V gene has CDR1 SGHKS and CDR2 YYEKEE (reference sequence). The CDR3 has 17 residues. The CDR3 sequence is CASSFLLAGGRRNEQFF.

The rearrangement uses TRBV18 and TRBJ2-5; TCRdb designates TRBD1, a call that cannot be tested without DNA. The CDR3 contains 16 residues. Germline V CDR1 and CDR2: KGHSH, LQKENI. The CDR3 here is CASSPDSPQVQGTQYF.

By frequency, this clonotype registers medium-sized. The chain carries TRBV6-5 and TRBJ2-5; TCRdb picks TRBD1, but there is no DNA to check that call. CDR3 length: 12 residues. Germline V gene lookup returns CDR1 MNHEY and CDR2 SVGAGI. CDR3 loop: CASQSGMETQYF.

This clonotype is medium-sized by frequency. The chain links TRBV18 to TRBJ2-1. The CDR3 covers 13 residues. The germline V gene encodes CDR1 KGHSH and CDR2 LQKENI. This CDR3 is CASSPRNTNEQFF.

J is TRBJ1-1 and V is TRBV29-1. The germline gives CDR1 SQVTM, CDR2 ANQGSEA. This CDR3 comprises 12 residues. The CDR3 loop is CSVDGVNTEAFF.

The J gene is TRBJ2-1, the V gene TRBV12-3 or TRBV12-4; TCRdb's D gene call, TRBD2, goes unchecked for lack of DNA. The CDR3 covers 17 residues. CDR3 amino acids: CASSQESGMSSYNEQFF.

This chain joins TRBV7-6 and TRBJ2-1; absent DNA, TCRdb's TRBD1 call cannot be checked. The germline V gene has CDR1 SGHVS and CDR2 FNYEAQ. This CDR3 contains 17 residues. CDR3 loop: CASSPGVRGSSYNEQFF. The entire variable domain, with the rest obtained from reference TRBV7-6 and TRBJ2-1, is as follows: GAGVSQSPRYKVTKRGQDVALRCDPISGHVSLYWYRQALGQGPEFLTYFNYEAQQDKSGLPNDRFSAERPEGSISTLTIQRTEQRDSAMYRCASSPGVRGSSYNEQFFGPGTRLTVL.

The chain links TRBV9 to TRBJ2-1; TCRdb returns TRBD2, unconfirmable since there is no DNA. Germline CDR1 and CDR2: SGDLS and YYNGEE. The CDR3 totals 19 residues. The CDR3 sequence: CASSALFGLAGGNYNEQFF.

This chain joins TRBV7-9 and TRBJ2-5; TCRdb returns TRBD2, unconfirmable since there is no DNA. CDR3 size: 15 residues. CDR1 and CDR2 (germline): SEHNR, FQNEAQ (reference sequence). The CDR3 is CASSPSRIGYETQYF.

This sequence joins TRBV5-1 and TRBJ2-3; the D gene TCRdb calls, TRBD2, cannot be checked with no DNA. Germline V gene sequence: CDR1 SGHRS, CDR2 YFSETQ. The length of the CDR3 is 16 residues. The CDR3 here is CASSYASGKSTDTQYF. Variable domain in full (rest from reference TRBV5-1 and TRBJ2-3): KAGVTQTPRYLIKTRGQQVTLSCSPISGHRSVSWYQQTPGQGLQFLFEYFSETQRNKGNFPGRFSGRQFSNSRSEMNVSTLELGDSALYLCASSYASGKSTDTQYFGPGTRLTVL.

This clonotype is medium-sized by frequency. The genes are TRBV6-6 and TRBJ2-2. In germline, CDR1 is MNHNY, CDR2 SVGAGI (reference sequence). The CDR3 loop spans 14 amino acids. CDR3 sequence: CASSYSIGTGELFF.

This chain uses TRBV5-4 with TRBJ1-1. CDR1 is SGHNT, CDR2 YYREEE, per germline (reference sequence). The CDR3 totals 15 residues. The CDR3 is CASSLAAGLRTEAFF.

CDR3 amino acids: CASSPTSGSSTDTQYF. This chain uses TRBV12-3 or TRBV12-4 with TRBJ2-3; the D call of TRBD2 rests on TCRdb alone, since no DNA is present to check it. This CDR3 spans 16 amino acids.

The gene calls are TRBV19 and TRBJ1-2; TCRdb lists TRBD1, though no DNA is available to test this call. This CDR3 has 15 amino acids. Germline CDR1 is LNHDA and CDR2 is SQIVND (reference sequence). The CDR3 spells CASSISDEQGHGYTF.

The gene calls are TRBV12-3 or TRBV12-4 and TRBJ2-5; TCRdb lists TRBD2, though no DNA is available to test this call. This CDR3 region has 13 residues. CDR3 region: CASSWTSEETQYF.

This chain joins TRBV5-6 and TRBJ1-4; TCRdb designates TRBD1, a call that cannot be tested without DNA. Germline values: CDR1 SGHDT, CDR2 YYEEEE. The CDR3 is 15 amino acids. This chain's CDR3 is CASRSGTGTNEKLFF.